The present TCR beta chain was sequenced within a study of PD-1 blockade in classical Hodgkin lymphoma. Study overall: The patients were dosed with nivolumab 3 mg/kg, infused intravenously every 2 weeks.

The time point here: cycle 4 day 1 (C4D1), after around six weeks of nivolumab. Brentuximab vedotin exposure varied among the patients, all of whom had relapsed after autologous stem cell transplantation. Only in-frame clones appear in the TCRdb table, and some are missing; sequencing was by immunoSEQ multiplex PCR. In the table there are about 96,000 clones, about 93% of which are singletons. CDR3 length equals 15 residues. The V end was cut by 0 bases, the J end by 4 bases, with 11 bases between. This receptor was taken from a human donor with classical Hodgkin lymphoma. This rearrangement joins TRBV5-3 to TRBJ2-1; D call uncertain. TRBV5-3 is assigned to the ORF class and has an uncertain function. Sample: peripheral blood mononuclear cells (PBMCs), taken before the fourth cycle of nivolumab. The CDR3 DNA reads as TGTGCCAGAAGCTTGGCCGCAGCTCCATACAATGAGCAGTTCTTC. It encodes CARSLAAAPYNEQFF.